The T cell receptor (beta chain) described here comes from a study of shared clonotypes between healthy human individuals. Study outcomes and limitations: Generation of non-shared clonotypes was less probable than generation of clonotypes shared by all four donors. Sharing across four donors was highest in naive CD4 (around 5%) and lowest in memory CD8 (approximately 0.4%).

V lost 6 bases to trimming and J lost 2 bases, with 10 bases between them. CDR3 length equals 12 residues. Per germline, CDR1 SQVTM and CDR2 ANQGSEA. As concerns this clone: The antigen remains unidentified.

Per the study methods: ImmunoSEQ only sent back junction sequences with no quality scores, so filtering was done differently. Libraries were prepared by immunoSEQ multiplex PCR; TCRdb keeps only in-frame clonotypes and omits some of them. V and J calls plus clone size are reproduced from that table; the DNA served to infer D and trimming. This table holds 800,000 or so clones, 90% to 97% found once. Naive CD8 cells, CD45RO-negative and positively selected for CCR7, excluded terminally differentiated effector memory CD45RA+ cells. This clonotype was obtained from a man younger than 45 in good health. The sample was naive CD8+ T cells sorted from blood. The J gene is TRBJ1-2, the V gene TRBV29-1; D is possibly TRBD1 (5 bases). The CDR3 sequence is CSVPDRNYGYTF. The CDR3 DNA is TGCAGCGTCCCCGACAGAAACTATGGCTACACCTTC.